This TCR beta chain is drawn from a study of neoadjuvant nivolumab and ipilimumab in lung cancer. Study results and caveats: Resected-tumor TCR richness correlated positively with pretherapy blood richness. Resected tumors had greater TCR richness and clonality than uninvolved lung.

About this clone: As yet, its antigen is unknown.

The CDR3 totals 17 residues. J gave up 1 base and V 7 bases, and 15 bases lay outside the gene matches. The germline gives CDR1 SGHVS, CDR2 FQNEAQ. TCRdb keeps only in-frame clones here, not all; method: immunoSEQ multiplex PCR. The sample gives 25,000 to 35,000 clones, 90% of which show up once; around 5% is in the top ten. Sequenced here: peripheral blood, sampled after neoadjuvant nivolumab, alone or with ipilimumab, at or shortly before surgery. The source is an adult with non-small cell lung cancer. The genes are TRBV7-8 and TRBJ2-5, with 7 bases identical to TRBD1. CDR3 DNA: TGTGCCAGCATCCTCAGACCGGGACAGAGCATCCAAGAGACCCAGTACTTC. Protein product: CASILRPGQSIQETQYF.